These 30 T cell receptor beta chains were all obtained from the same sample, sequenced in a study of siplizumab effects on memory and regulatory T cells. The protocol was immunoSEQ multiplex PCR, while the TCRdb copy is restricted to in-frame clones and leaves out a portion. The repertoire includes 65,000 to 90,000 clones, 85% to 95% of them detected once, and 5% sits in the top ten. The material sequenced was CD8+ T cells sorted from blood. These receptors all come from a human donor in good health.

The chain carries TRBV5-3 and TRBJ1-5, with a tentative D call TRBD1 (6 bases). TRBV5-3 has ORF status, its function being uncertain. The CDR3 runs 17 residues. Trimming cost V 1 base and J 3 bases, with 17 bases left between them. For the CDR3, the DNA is TGTGCCAGAAGCTTGTCAAAGACGGCAGGGGACAATCAGCCCCAGCATTTT. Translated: CARSLSKTAGDNQPQHF.

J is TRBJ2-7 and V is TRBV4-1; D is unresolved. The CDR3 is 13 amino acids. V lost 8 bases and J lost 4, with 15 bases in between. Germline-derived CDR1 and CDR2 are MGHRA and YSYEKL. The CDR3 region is CASSSFLNYEQYF. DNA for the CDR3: TGCGCCAGCTCTTCCTTTCTGAATTACGAGCAGTACTTC.

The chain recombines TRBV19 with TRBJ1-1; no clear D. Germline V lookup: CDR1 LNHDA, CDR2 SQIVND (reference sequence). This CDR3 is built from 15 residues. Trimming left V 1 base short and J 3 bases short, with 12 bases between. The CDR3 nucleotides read TGTGCCAGTAGTATAGCTTCCCGGTCCGACACTGAAGCTTTCTTT. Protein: CASSIASRSDTEAFF. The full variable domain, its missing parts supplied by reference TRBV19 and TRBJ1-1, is DGGITQSPKYLFRKEGQNVTLSCEQNLNHDAMYWYRQDPGQGLRLIYYSQIVNDFQKGDIAEGYSVSREKKESFPLTVTSAQKNPTAFYLCASSIASRSDTEAFFGQGTRLTVV.

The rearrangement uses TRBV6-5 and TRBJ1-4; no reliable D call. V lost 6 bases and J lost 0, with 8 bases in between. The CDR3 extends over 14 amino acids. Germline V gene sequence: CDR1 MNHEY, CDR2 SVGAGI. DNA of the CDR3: TGTGCCAGCAGCCAGTTTGCAACTAATGAAAAACTGTTTTTT. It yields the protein CASSQFATNEKLFF.

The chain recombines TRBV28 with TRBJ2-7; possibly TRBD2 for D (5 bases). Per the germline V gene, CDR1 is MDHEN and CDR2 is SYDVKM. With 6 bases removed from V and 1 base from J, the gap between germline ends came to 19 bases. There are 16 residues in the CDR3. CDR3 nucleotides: TGTGCCAGCAGCGGAAATCGGGGTTCTCCTTCCTACGAGCAGTACTTC. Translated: CASSGNRGSPSYEQYF. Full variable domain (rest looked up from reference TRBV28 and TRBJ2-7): DVKVTQSSRYLVKRTGEKVFLECVQDMDHENMFWYRQDPGLGLRLIYFSYDVKMKEKGDIPEGYSVSREKKERFSLILESASTNQTSMYLCASSGNRGSPSYEQYFGPGTRLTVT.

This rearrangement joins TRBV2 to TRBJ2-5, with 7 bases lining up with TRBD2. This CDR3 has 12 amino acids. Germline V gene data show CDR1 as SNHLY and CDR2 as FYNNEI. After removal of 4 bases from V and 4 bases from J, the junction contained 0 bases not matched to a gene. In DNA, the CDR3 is TGTGCCAGCAGTGCGGGGGGAGAGACCCAGTACTTC. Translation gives CASSAGGETQYF.

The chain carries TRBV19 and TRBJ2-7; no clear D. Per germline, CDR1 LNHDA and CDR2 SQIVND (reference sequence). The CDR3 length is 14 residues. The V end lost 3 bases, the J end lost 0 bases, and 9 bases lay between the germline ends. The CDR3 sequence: CASSIGRYSYEQYF. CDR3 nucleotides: TGTGCCAGTAGTATTGGTCGATACTCCTACGAGCAGTACTTC. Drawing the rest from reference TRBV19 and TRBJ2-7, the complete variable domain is DGGITQSPKYLFRKEGQNVTLSCEQNLNHDAMYWYRQDPGQGLRLIYYSQIVNDFQKGDIAEGYSVSREKKESFPLTVTSAQKNPTAFYLCASSIGRYSYEQYFGPGTRLTVT.

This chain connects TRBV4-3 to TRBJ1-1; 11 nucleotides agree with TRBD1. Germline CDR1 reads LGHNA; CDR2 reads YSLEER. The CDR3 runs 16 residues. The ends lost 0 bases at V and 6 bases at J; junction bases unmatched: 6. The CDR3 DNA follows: TGCGCCAGCAGCCAAGATAGGGGACAGGGGGGCGCTGAAGCTTTCTTT. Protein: CASSQDRGQGGAEAFF.

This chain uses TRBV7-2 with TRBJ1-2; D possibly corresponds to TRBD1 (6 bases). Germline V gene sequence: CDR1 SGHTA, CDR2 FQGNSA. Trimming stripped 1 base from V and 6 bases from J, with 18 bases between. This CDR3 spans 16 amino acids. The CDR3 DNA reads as TGTGCCAGCAGCTTAGAGGTCGGGGGGCGAGGTAATGGCTACACCTTC. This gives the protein CASSLEVGGRGNGYTF. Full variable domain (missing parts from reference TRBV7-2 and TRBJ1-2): GAGVSQSPSNKVTEKGKDVELRCDPISGHTALYWYRQSLGQGLEFLIYFQGNSAPDKSGLPSDRFSAERTGGSVSTLTIQRTQQEDSAVYLCASSLEVGGRGNGYTFGSGTRLTVV.

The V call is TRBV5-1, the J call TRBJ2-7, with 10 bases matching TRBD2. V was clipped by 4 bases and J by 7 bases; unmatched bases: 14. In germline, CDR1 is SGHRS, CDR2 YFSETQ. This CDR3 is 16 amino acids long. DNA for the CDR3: TGCGCCAGCAGCCCCAGCGGGGGGGTCTTTTTGTTTGAGCAGTACTTC. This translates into CASSPSGGVFLFEQYF.

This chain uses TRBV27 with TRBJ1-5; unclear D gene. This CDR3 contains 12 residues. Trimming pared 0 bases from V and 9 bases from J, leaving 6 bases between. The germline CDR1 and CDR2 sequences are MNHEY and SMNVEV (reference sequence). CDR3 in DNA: TGTGCCAGCAGTTTATCCGGAGGGCCCCAGCATTTT. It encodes CASSLSGGPQHF.

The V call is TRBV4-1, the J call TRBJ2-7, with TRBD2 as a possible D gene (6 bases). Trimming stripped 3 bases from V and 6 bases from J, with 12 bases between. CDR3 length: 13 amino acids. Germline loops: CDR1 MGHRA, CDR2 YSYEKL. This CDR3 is CASSQEGPGEQYF. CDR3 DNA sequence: TGCGCCAGCAGCCAGGAGGGGCCTGGCGAGCAGTACTTC.

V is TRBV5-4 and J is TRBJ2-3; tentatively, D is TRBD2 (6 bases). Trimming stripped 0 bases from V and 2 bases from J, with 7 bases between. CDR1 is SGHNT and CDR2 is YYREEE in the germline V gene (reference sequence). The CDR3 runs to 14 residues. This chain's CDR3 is CASSLGLDTDTQYF. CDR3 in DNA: TGTGCCAGCAGCTTGGGACTAGACACAGATACGCAGTATTTT.

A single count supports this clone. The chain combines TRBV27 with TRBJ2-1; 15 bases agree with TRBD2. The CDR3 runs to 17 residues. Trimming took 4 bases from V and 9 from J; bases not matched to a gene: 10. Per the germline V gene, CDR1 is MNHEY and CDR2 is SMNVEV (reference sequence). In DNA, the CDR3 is TGTGCCAGCAGTTCCCCCGGACTAGCGGGGGGGTTGAGTGAGCAGTTCTTC. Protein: CASSSPGLAGGLSEQFF.

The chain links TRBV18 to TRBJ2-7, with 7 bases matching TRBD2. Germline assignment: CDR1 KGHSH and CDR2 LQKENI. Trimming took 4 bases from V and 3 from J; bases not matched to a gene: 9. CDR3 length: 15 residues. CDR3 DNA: TGTGCCAGCTCACTCGCGGGGGAGAACTACTACGAGCAGTACTTC. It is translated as CASSLAGENYYEQYF. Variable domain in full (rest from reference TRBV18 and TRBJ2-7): NAGVMQNPRHLVRRRGQEARLRCSPMKGHSHVYWYRQLPEEGLKFMVYLQKENIIDESGMPKERFSAEFPKEGPSILRIQQVVRGDSAAYFCASSLAGENYYEQYFGPGTRLTVT.

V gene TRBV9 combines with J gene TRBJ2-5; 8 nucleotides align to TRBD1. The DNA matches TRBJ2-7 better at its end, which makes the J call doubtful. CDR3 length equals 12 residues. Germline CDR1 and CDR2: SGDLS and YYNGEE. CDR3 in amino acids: CASSGQGYEQYF. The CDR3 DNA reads TGTGCCAGCAGCGGACAGGGGTACGAGCAGTACTTC.

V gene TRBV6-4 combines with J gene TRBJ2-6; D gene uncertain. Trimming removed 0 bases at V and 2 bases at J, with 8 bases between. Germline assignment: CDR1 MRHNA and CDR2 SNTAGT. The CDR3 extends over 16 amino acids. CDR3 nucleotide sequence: TGTGCCAGCAGTGACTCGGTTGTGCCTGGGGCCAACGTCCTGACTTTC. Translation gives CASSDSVVPGANVLTF.

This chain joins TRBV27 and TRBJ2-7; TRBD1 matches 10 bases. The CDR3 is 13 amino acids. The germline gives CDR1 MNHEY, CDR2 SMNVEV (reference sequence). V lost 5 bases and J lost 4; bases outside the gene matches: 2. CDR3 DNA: TGTGCCAGCAGTCCGGGACAGGGGTACGAGCAGTACTTC. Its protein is CASSPGQGYEQYF.

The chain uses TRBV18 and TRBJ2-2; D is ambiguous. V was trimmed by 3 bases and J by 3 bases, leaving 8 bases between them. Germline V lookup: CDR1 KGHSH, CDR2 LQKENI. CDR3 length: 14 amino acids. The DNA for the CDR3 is TGTGCCAGCTCACCCGGACCCTACACCGGGGAGCTGTTTTTT. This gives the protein CASSPGPYTGELFF.

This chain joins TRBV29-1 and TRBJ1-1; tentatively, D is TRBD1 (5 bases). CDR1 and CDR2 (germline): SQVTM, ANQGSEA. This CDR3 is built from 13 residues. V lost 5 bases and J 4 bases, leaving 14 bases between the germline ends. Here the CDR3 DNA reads TGCAGCGTTCTCGACAGCCGGGCCACTGAAGCTTTCTTT. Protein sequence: CSVLDSRATEAFF.

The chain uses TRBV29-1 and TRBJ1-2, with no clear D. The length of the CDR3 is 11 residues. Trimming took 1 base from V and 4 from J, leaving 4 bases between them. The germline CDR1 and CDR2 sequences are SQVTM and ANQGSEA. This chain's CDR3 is CSVEGGYGYTF. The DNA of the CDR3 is TGCAGCGTTGAAGGGGGCTATGGCTACACCTTC.

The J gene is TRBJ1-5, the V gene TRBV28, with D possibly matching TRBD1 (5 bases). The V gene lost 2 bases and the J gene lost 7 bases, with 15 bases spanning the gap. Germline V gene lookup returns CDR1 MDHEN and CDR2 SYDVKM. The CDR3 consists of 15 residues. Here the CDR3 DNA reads TGTGCCAGCAGTTTAACTGGGTTGGGGGGGCAGCCCCAGCATTTT. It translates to CASSLTGLGGQPQHF.

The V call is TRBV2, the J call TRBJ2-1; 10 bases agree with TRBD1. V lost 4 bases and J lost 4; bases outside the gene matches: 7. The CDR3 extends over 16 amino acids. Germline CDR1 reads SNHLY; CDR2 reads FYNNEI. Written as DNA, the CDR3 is TGTGCCAGCAGTGCTCCTTTGGGACAGGGGTACAATGAGCAGTTCTTC. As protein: CASSAPLGQGYNEQFF.

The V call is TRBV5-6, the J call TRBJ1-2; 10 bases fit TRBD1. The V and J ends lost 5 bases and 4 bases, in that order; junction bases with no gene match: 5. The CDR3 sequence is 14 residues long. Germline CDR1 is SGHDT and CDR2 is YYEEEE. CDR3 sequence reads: CASSGQGELYGYTF. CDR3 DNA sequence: TGTGCCAGCAGTGGACAGGGGGAGCTCTATGGCTACACCTTC.

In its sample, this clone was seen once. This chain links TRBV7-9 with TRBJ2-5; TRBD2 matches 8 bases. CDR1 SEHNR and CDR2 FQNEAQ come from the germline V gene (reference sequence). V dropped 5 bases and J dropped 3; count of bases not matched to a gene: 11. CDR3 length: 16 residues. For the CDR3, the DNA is TGTGCCAGCAGCCCGAGGTGGGGTAGCGGGGAAGAGACCCAGTACTTC. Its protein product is CASSPRWGSGEETQYF.

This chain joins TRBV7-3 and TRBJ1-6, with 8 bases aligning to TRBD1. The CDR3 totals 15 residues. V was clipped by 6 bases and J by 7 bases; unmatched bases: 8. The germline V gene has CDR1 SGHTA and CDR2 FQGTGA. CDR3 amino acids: CASSPGQGPNSPLHF. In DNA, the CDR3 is TGTGCCAGCAGTCCCGGACAGGGTCCAAATTCACCCCTCCACTTT. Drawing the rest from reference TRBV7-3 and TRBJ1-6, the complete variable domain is GAGVSQTPSNKVTEKGKYVELRCDPISGHTALYWYRQSLGQGPEFLIYFQGTGAADDSGLPNDRFFAVRPEGSVSTLKIQRTERGDSAVYLCASSPGQGPNSPLHFGNGTRLTVT.

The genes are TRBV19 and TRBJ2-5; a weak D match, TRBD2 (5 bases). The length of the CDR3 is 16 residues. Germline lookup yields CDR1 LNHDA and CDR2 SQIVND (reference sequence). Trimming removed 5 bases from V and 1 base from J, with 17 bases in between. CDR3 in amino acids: CASSQWVSELQETQYF. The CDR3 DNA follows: TGTGCCAGTAGTCAGTGGGTTAGCGAGCTCCAAGAGACCCAGTACTTC.

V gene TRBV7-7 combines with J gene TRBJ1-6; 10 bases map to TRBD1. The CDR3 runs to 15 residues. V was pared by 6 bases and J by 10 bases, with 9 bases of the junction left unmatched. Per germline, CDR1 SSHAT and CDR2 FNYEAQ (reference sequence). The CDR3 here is CASSSLTGGCSPLHF. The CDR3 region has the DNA TGTGCCAGCAGTTCATTGACAGGGGGCTGCTCACCCCTCCACTTT.

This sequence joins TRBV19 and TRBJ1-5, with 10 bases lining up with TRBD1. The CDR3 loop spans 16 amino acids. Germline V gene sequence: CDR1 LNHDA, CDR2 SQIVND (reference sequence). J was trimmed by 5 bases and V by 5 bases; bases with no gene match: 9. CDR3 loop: CASSVQTGGAHQPQHF. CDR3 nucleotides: TGTGCCAGTAGTGTCCAGACAGGGGGCGCGCATCAGCCCCAGCATTTT. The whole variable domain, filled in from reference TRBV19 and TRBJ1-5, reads DGGITQSPKYLFRKEGQNVTLSCEQNLNHDAMYWYRQDPGQGLRLIYYSQIVNDFQKGDIAEGYSVSREKKESFPLTVTSAQKNPTAFYLCASSVQTGGAHQPQHFGDGTRLSIL.

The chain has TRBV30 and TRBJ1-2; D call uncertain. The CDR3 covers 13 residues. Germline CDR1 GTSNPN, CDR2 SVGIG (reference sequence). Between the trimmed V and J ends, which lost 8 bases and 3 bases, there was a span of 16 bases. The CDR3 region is CATPSGNYYGYTF. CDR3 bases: TGTGCCACCCCCTCGGGGAACTACTATGGCTACACCTTC.